The 27 T cell receptor beta chains presented below share a single source sample, sequenced in a study of blood T cell repertoires in COVID-19. Some clones are missing from TCRdb's copy, which holds only in-frame ones; the method was immunoSEQ multiplex PCR. Here the sample spans approximately 210,000 clones, approximately 84% being singletons. Sequencing used peripheral blood. The receptor set was obtained from a woman aged 45-65 years with active or convalescent COVID-19.

As to this clone: Germline is not matched at one junction end, which may reflect a read error. The rearrangement links TRBV20-1 to TRBJ1-1; D is unresolved. The length of the CDR3 is 11 residues. Germline V lookup: CDR1 DFQATT, CDR2 SNEGSKA (reference sequence). As DNA, the CDR3 is TGCAGTGCTAGAGATAACAGTGAAGCTTTCTTT. Protein product: CSARDNSEAFF.

The chain links TRBV7-2 to TRBJ1-6, with unresolved D. The CDR3 covers 15 residues. The germline V gene encodes CDR1 SGHTA and CDR2 FQGNSA. Trimming removed 5 bases at V and 4 bases at J, with 12 bases between. Here the CDR3 DNA reads TGTGCCAGCAGCCATGACCGGGTGTATAATTCACCCCTCCACTTT. It yields the protein CASSHDRVYNSPLHF.

This clone was found once. The chain is built from TRBV14 and TRBJ1-2, with D maybe TRBD1 (6 bases). The CDR3 sequence is 15 residues long. Germline V gene data show CDR1 as SGHDN and CDR2 as FVKESK. Deletions cut 0 bases from V and 0 bases from J, with 8 bases between. The CDR3 coding sequence is TGTGCCAGCAGCCAAGACCCAGGGGCTAACTATGGCTACACCTTC. Translated: CASSQDPGANYGYTF.

This clone was counted once. This sequence joins TRBV7-9 and TRBJ1-5; D is unresolved. Between the trimmed V and J ends, which lost 5 bases and 5 bases, there was a span of 13 bases. Germline V CDR1 and CDR2: SEHNR, FQNEAQ (reference sequence). This CDR3 contains 14 residues. The CDR3 DNA sequence: TGTGCCAGCAGCCCAACTGGTTTTGATCAGCCCCAGCATTTT. Protein product: CASSPTGFDQPQHF. Complete variable domain (other parts from reference TRBV7-9 and TRBJ1-5): DTGVSQNPRHKITKRGQNVTFRCDPISEHNRLYWYRQTLGQGPEFLTYFQNEAQLEKSRLLSDRFSAERPKGSFSTLEIQRTEQGDSAMYLCASSPTGFDQPQHFGDGTRLSIL.

The CDR3 DNA reads as TGCGCCAGCAGCCGGCTAGCGGGAGGGACCTACGAGCAGTACTTC. Translating gives CASSRLAGGTYEQYF. The gene calls are TRBV4-1 and TRBJ2-7; 12 bases map to TRBD2. Germline lookup yields CDR1 MGHRA and CDR2 YSYEKL. There are 15 residues in the CDR3. V dropped 4 bases and J dropped 2; count of bases not matched to a gene: 3.

This sequence joins TRBV19 and TRBJ1-5, with 9 bases identical to TRBD1. This CDR3 is 14 amino acids long. From germline, CDR1 is LNHDA and CDR2 SQIVND (reference sequence). With 9 bases clipped from V and 9 bases from J, the junction kept 12 bases outside the gene matches. CDR3 amino acids: CASRDRARGRPQHF. The CDR3 nucleotides are TGTGCCAGCAGGGACAGGGCGCGGGGGAGGCCCCAGCATTTT.

This clone occurred once. A junction boundary mismatches the germline segment, possibly from a read error. The rearrangement links TRBV28 to TRBJ1-2; tentative D call: TRBD1 (5 bases). Germline CDR1 is MDHEN and CDR2 is SYDVKM. The CDR3 covers 14 residues. The CDR3 protein is CASRSKGSGSWADF. In DNA, the CDR3 is TGTGCCAGCAGGTCAAAGGGGTCGGGCTCTTGGGCTGACTTC.

This sequence joins TRBV28 and TRBJ1-1; 8 bases are a match to TRBD1. Unmatched junction bases numbered 6, after V lost 3 bases and J lost 0 bases. Germline V gene data show CDR1 as MDHEN and CDR2 as SYDVKM. The CDR3 is made up of 16 amino acids. The CDR3 sequence is CASSLGDRLVNTEAFF. In DNA form, the CDR3 reads TGTGCCAGCAGTTTGGGGGACAGGTTGGTGAACACTGAAGCTTTCTTT.

This clone was found once. The junction departs from germline at one end; a sequencing error may be responsible. The genes are TRBV5-4 and TRBJ1-2; D is ambiguous. CDR3 length: 12 amino acids. Germline V gene data show CDR1 as SGHNT and CDR2 as YYREEE (reference sequence). The CDR3 spells CASSWGGGKGHF. The DNA for the CDR3 is TGTGCCAGCAGCTGGGGTGGCGGGAAGGGCCACTTC.

This chain links TRBV6-5 with TRBJ2-6; the D is unclear. V was pared by 10 bases and J by 2 bases, with 9 bases between. This CDR3 contains 13 residues. The V gene's germline CDR1 is MNHEY and CDR2 SVGAGI. The CDR3 protein is CATQSTGANVLTF. Written as DNA, the CDR3 is TGTGCCACCCAATCAACTGGGGCCAACGTCCTGACTTTC.

The chain couples TRBV5-1 to TRBJ1-2; D may be TRBD1 (5 bases). Looked up from germline, CDR1 is SGHRS and CDR2 is YFSETQ. Trimming removed 0 bases at V and 11 bases at J, with 20 bases between. The CDR3 covers 15 residues. CDR3 nucleotide sequence: TGCGCCAGCAGCTTGGGGTATCAGGGTCCCATTCGTTACACCTTC. Its translation: CASSLGYQGPIRYTF. Filled out from reference TRBV5-1 and TRBJ1-2, the complete variable domain reads KAGVTQTPRYLIKTRGQQVTLSCSPISGHRSVSWYQQTPGQGLQFLFEYFSETQRNKGNFPGRFSGRQFSNSRSEMNVSTLELGDSALYLCASSLGYQGPIRYTFGSGTRLTVV.

The gene calls are TRBV7-9 and TRBJ1-2; TRBD1 might be the D (6 bases). Trimming cost V 3 bases and J 8 bases, with 13 bases left between them. The CDR3 has 13 residues. Germline lookup yields CDR1 SEHNR and CDR2 FQNEAQ (reference sequence). CDR3 residues: CASSFEQGRGYTF. CDR3 in DNA: TGTGCCAGCAGCTTTGAACAGGGACGAGGCTACACCTTC. The whole variable domain, filled in from reference TRBV7-9 and TRBJ1-2, reads DTGVSQNPRHKITKRGQNVTFRCDPISEHNRLYWYRQTLGQGPEFLTYFQNEAQLEKSRLLSDRFSAERPKGSFSTLEIQRTEQGDSAMYLCASSFEQGRGYTFGSGTRLTVV.

The chain combines TRBV5-1 with TRBJ1-6; TRBD1 matches at 8 bases. This CDR3 region has 16 residues. The junction had 7 bases not matched to a gene; V was cut back by 1 base and J by 7 bases. CDR1 SGHRS and CDR2 YFSETQ come from the germline V gene. Here the CDR3 DNA reads TGCGCCAGCAGCTTGTTGGACAGGGTTGACAATTCACCCCTCCACTTT. Translating gives CASSLLDRVDNSPLHF.

The J gene is TRBJ1-6, the V gene TRBV2; D unclear. Trimming took 6 bases from V and 6 from J, leaving 18 bases between them. Germline CDR1 SNHLY, CDR2 FYNNEI. CDR3 size: 16 residues. The CDR3 nucleotides are TGTGCCAGCAGGGAGGATACTATCAAGGGTAATTCACCCCTCCACTTT. Translation gives CASREDTIKGNSPLHF.

The V and J genes are TRBV11-2 and TRBJ1-4, with D tentatively TRBD1 (6 bases). Germline values: CDR1 SGHAT, CDR2 FQNNGV. The CDR3 spans 15 residues. V dropped 4 bases and J dropped 7 bases, with 16 bases sitting between them. The CDR3 coding sequence is TGTGCCAGCAGCTCGACCCTTACAGGGCCTGAAAAACTGTTTTTT. This gives the protein CASSSTLTGPEKLFF.

The chain carries TRBV18 and TRBJ1-2, with 9 nucleotides matching TRBD1. In germline, CDR1 is KGHSH, CDR2 LQKENI. Losses at the gene ends were 2 bases for V and 10 bases for J; bases not matched to a gene: 17. The length of the CDR3 is 17 residues. This chain's CDR3 is CASSPFPQTVGTGNYTF. The CDR3, as DNA: TGTGCCAGCTCACCATTCCCTCAAACCGTTGGGACAGGGAACTACACCTTC.

The chain is built from TRBV9 and TRBJ2-7, with D perhaps matching TRBD1 (6 bases). This CDR3 is built from 12 residues. Germline V gene data show CDR1 as SGDLS and CDR2 as YYNGEE. Trimming took off 4 bases at V and 3 bases at J, with 8 bases between the two ends. CDR3 DNA: TGTGCCAGCAGCTCACAGGGCTACGAGCAGTACTTC. Translated: CASSSQGYEQYF.

This rearrangement joins TRBV7-9 to TRBJ2-1; 8 bases align to TRBD2. This CDR3 contains 15 residues. Trimming took 5 bases from V and 5 from J; bases not matched to a gene: 8. In germline, CDR1 is SEHNR, CDR2 FQNEAQ (reference sequence). CDR3 coding DNA: TGTGCCAGCAGCGGAAACGCGGGGGGAGACAATGAGCAGTTCTTC. It encodes CASSGNAGGDNEQFF.

The chain uses TRBV28 and TRBJ1-2, with 8 bases that match TRBD1. The V and J ends lost 5 bases and 2 bases, in that order; junction bases with no gene match: 10. The germline V gene encodes CDR1 MDHEN and CDR2 SYDVKM. The CDR3 is 16 residues long. In nucleotides, the CDR3 is TGTGCCAGCAGTGCAAATGGACAGGGCAGGAACTATGGCTACACCTTC. It encodes CASSANGQGRNYGYTF.

The chain combines TRBV27 with TRBJ2-3; 10 bases align to TRBD2. Germline CDR1 MNHEY, CDR2 SMNVEV (reference sequence). The length of the CDR3 is 14 residues. V gave up 3 bases and J gave up 7 bases; unmatched junction bases: 4. This CDR3 reads CASSFSSGSNTQYF. The CDR3 coding sequence is TGTGCCAGCAGTTTCTCTAGCGGGAGCAATACGCAGTATTTT.

The chain is built from TRBV7-2 and TRBJ2-1; TRBD2 aligns across 12 bases. CDR1 is SGHTA and CDR2 is FQGNSA in the germline V gene. The CDR3 extends over 19 amino acids. V lost 4 bases, J lost 8 bases, and 18 bases stayed unmatched. As DNA, the CDR3 is TGTGCCAGCAGCTCCCCCAAGGGGGCTAGCGGGAGGGTGTTCGATGAGCAGTTCTTC. It translates to CASSSPKGASGRVFDEQFF.

The chain is built from TRBV11-2 and TRBJ1-2; the match to TRBD1 covers 7 bases. Germline values: CDR1 SGHAT, CDR2 FQNNGV. The CDR3 totals 13 residues. Unmatched junction bases numbered 1, after V lost 3 bases and J lost 3 bases. The CDR3 protein is CASSLGQHYGYTF. DNA for the CDR3: TGTGCCAGCAGCTTGGGACAGCACTATGGCTACACCTTC.

The chain uses TRBV7-3 and TRBJ2-3; D possibly corresponds to TRBD1 (5 bases). V lost 2 bases to trimming and J lost 2 bases, with 11 bases between them. CDR3 length: 15 amino acids. Germline-derived CDR1 and CDR2 are SGHTA and FQGTGA. The CDR3 protein is CASSLSGKATDTQYF. CDR3 DNA sequence: TGTGCCAGCAGCTTATCAGGGAAAGCCACAGATACGCAGTATTTT.

The rearrangement links TRBV29-1 to TRBJ1-6; 7 bases fit TRBD1. This CDR3 comprises 13 residues. Germline V gives CDR1 SQVTM, CDR2 ANQGSEA. V was clipped by 6 bases and J by 5 bases; unmatched bases: 4. CDR3 sequence (DNA): TGCAGCGTGGGGGACAGTCATAATTCACCCCTCCACTTT. Protein product: CSVGDSHNSPLHF.

V usage is TRBV4-1 and J usage is TRBJ2-7, with TRBD1 as a possible D gene (6 bases). The CDR3 covers 13 residues. Trimming removed 5 bases from V and 1 base from J, with 9 bases in between. Germline CDR1 is MGHRA and CDR2 is YSYEKL. The CDR3 spells CASSWDMSYEQYV. Written as DNA, the CDR3 is TGCGCCAGCAGCTGGGACATGTCCTACGAGCAGTACGTC.

CDR3 DNA: TGTGCCAGCAGCACCGACAGGGGGCGAGGGGACACTGAAGCTTTCTTT. It specifies CASSTDRGRGDTEAFF. The chain has TRBV5-6 and TRBJ1-1; 10 nucleotides match TRBD1. V lost 4 bases and J lost 3; bases outside the gene matches: 9. The CDR3 loop spans 16 amino acids. Looked up from germline, CDR1 is SGHDT and CDR2 is YYEEEE.

The gene calls are TRBV5-1 and TRBJ2-2, with 11 bases matching TRBD1. This CDR3 has 17 amino acids. V trimming: 0 bases; J trimming: 0 bases; junction bases outside the gene matches: 1. In germline, CDR1 is SGHRS, CDR2 YFSETQ. For the CDR3, the DNA is TGCGCCAGCAGCTTGGAGGGACAGGGGGCGAACACCGGGGAGCTGTTTTTT. Its translation is CASSLEGQGANTGELFF.